These 25 T cell receptor beta chains share one sample of origin, sequenced in a study of human T cells and chemical hapten exposure. Time point specified: patch test 1, 2 weeks after DPC sensitization. Sample treatment: therapeutic diphenylcyclopropenone sensitization with weekly scalp DPC. In TCRdb, the RACE reads were re-called with MiXCR into one record per CDR3 protein. Seen here are under 150,000 distinct CDR3 sequences, roughly 12% observed once, and the top ten hold about 1.4%. The specimen comprised whole blood, sampled in connection with sensitization to the hapten diphenylcyclopropenone (DPC). The source of these receptors is a woman in her 50s with alopecia areata. Some clones in this sample may be carry-over from other donors' samples.

This clonotype was detected a few times. The rearrangement links TRBV5-6 to TRBJ1-5; TRBD1 matches at 8 bases. Germline V gene data show CDR1 as SGHDT and CDR2 as YYEEEE. The ends lost 3 bases at V and 6 bases at J; junction bases unmatched: 11. The CDR3 has 16 amino acids. The DNA of the CDR3 is TGTGCCAGCAGCTCTCCTATGACAGGGGAAGCTCAGCCCCAGCATTTT. This encodes CASSSPMTGEAQPQHF.

This clonotype was seen more than once but under ten times. This rearrangement joins TRBV7-9 to TRBJ1-5, with 8 bases fitting TRBD1. The CDR3 runs 17 residues. Per germline, CDR1 SEHNR and CDR2 FQNEAQ (reference sequence). J lost 5 bases, V lost 4 bases, and 13 bases had no gene match. The CDR3 loop reads CASSSSSGTGFYQPQHF. The CDR3 region has the DNA TGTGCCAGCAGCTCCTCCTCCGGGACAGGTTTTTATCAGCCCCAGCATTTT.

The chain employs TRBV10-1 and TRBJ1-1; unclear D gene. This CDR3 is 13 amino acids long. Germline CDR1 is WNHNN and CDR2 is SYGVQD (reference sequence). V was trimmed by 7 bases and J by 1 base, leaving 10 bases between them. The DNA for the CDR3 is TGCGCCAGCACTAGGACGGAGAACACTGAAGCTTTCTTT. This gives the protein CASTRTENTEAFF.

This clonotype was seen only a few times. The chain carries TRBV6-1 and TRBJ2-3; possibly TRBD1 for D (6 bases). Per germline, CDR1 MNHNS and CDR2 SASEGT. This CDR3 contains 15 residues. V shed 2 bases and J shed 5 bases, with 14 bases lying between them. The CDR3: CASSERQVGIDTQYF. The CDR3 DNA reads TGTGCCAGCAGTGAACGACAGGTTGGCATAGATACGCAGTATTTT.

This clonotype occurred a few times. The V gene is TRBV18, the J gene TRBJ2-5; no firm D call. There are 14 residues in the CDR3. V shed 1 base and J shed 2 bases, with 8 bases lying between them. The germline CDR1 and CDR2 sequences are KGHSH and LQKENI. The CDR3 here is CASSPQEGQETQYF. In DNA, the CDR3 is TGTGCCAGCTCACCACAGGAAGGTCAAGAGACCCAGTACTTC.

This chain connects TRBV6-6 to TRBJ2-3, with 12 bases lining up with TRBD1. The V and J ends lost 4 bases and 2 bases, in that order; junction bases with no gene match: 4. Germline V lookup: CDR1 MNHNY, CDR2 SVGAGI (reference sequence). This CDR3 is built from 16 residues. CDR3 in DNA: TGTGCCAGCAGTTTAAGGGGACAGGGGGCCACAGATACGCAGTATTTT. Its translation is CASSLRGQGATDTQYF.

The rearrangement uses TRBV7-2 and TRBJ2-4; TRBD1 is a possible D gene (5 bases). Per the germline V gene, CDR1 is SGHTA and CDR2 is FQGNSA. Trimming removed 3 bases at V and 2 bases at J, with 11 bases between. This CDR3 has 15 amino acids. Here the CDR3 DNA reads TGTGCCAGCAGCTTGGACATCGCTTCCAAAAACATTCAGTACTTC. Amino acids: CASSLDIASKNIQYF.

The chain carries TRBV6-2 or TRBV6-3 and TRBJ1-5, with D hard to call. This CDR3 region has 15 residues. V was clipped by 7 bases and J by 4 bases, with 17 bases between them. The germline gives CDR1 MNHEY, CDR2 SVGEGT. The CDR3 here is CASTPRSILNQPQHF. The CDR3 bases are TGTGCCAGCACCCCGCGAAGTATCCTAAATCAGCCCCAGCATTTT.

The gene calls are TRBV7-9 and TRBJ1-2; weak D call: TRBD1 (6 bases). Germline V gene data show CDR1 as SEHNR and CDR2 as FQNEAQ (reference sequence). The V end lost 2 bases, the J end lost 4 bases, and 14 bases lay between the germline ends. The length of the CDR3 is 15 residues. For the CDR3, the DNA is TGTGCCAGCAGCTTAAAACAGGGACTCTTCTATGGCTACACCTTC. Translation gives CASSLKQGLFYGYTF.

In this sample, this clonotype turned up once. The V gene is TRBV6-6, the J gene TRBJ2-7; no definite D call. V was clipped by 2 bases and J by 1 base, with 6 bases between them. The CDR3 is 13 residues long. Germline V gene sequence: CDR1 MNHNY, CDR2 SVGAGI (reference sequence). CDR3 sequence (DNA): TGTGCCAGCAGTTACAACAGTTCCTACGAGCAGTACTTC. Translated, it gives CASSYNSSYEQYF.

This clonotype was seen a few times. CDR3 nucleotide sequence: TGCGCCAGCAGCTTGGCCAGCAAGCGCGAGCAGTACTTC. It codes for CASSLASKREQYF. V is TRBV5-1 and J is TRBJ2-7; no reliable D call. The germline V and J ends were trimmed by 0 bases and 6 bases, with 10 bases remaining between them. The CDR3 length is 13 residues. In germline, CDR1 is SGHRS, CDR2 YFSETQ.

This clonotype was picked up many times. The chain joins TRBV7-9 to TRBJ2-3, with a weak D call TRBD1 (5 bases). CDR1 and CDR2 (germline): SEHNR, FQNEAQ (reference sequence). The length of the CDR3 is 15 residues. V was cut by 5 bases and J by 2 bases, with 14 bases left in between. The CDR3 loop reads CASSPTVYPTDTQYF. CDR3 in DNA: TGTGCCAGCAGCCCGACAGTCTACCCCACAGATACGCAGTATTTT. The entire variable domain, with the rest obtained from reference TRBV7-9 and TRBJ2-3, is as follows: DTGVSQNPRHKITKRGQNVTFRCDPISEHNRLYWYRQTLGQGPEFLTYFQNEAQLEKSRLLSDRFSAERPKGSFSTLEIQRTEQGDSAMYLCASSPTVYPTDTQYFGPGTRLTVL.

A few counts support this clonotype. The J gene is TRBJ2-7, the V gene TRBV5-1; 10 bases are shared with TRBD2. CDR3 size: 16 residues. J was trimmed by 3 bases and V by 5 bases; bases with no gene match: 11. Germline V CDR1 and CDR2: SGHRS, YFSETQ. CDR3 region: CASRASGGIPYYEQYF. The CDR3 region has the DNA TGCGCCAGCAGAGCTAGCGGGGGTATCCCTTACTACGAGCAGTACTTC.

This clonotype has at least ten counts. The rearrangement uses TRBV6-4 and TRBJ2-6, with 8 bases fitting TRBD1. Germline V gene data show CDR1 as MRHNA and CDR2 as SNTAGT. The CDR3 spans 16 residues. Trimming removed 6 bases from V and 0 bases from J; junction bases left unmatched: 4. The CDR3: CASSRDRTSGANVLTF. The CDR3 DNA is TGTGCCAGCAGCCGGGACAGGACCTCTGGGGCCAACGTCCTGACTTTC.

This clonotype was counted ten times or more. The genes are TRBV19 and TRBJ1-5, with D hard to call. V was clipped by 0 bases and J by 4 bases, with 7 bases between them. Germline-derived CDR1 and CDR2 are LNHDA and SQIVND (reference sequence). The CDR3 loop spans 14 amino acids. The CDR3 is CASSIDEGNQPQHF. The CDR3 bases are TGTGCCAGTAGTATAGACGAGGGTAATCAGCCCCAGCATTTT.

This clonotype was detected ten times or more. V gene TRBV7-2 combines with J gene TRBJ1-3; D is perhaps TRBD1 (5 bases). Germline CDR1 is SGHTA and CDR2 is FQGNSA. Trimming took off 7 bases at V and 2 bases at J, with 21 bases between the two ends. This CDR3 comprises 17 residues. DNA of the CDR3: TGTGCCAGCACCATAGGGGTGGGGAGGACGACTGGAAACACCATATATTTT. The encoded protein is CASTIGVGRTTGNTIYF.

The chain is built from TRBV20-1 and TRBJ1-1, with 7 nucleotides matching TRBD1. The germline V gene has CDR1 DFQATT and CDR2 SNEGSKA (reference sequence). The CDR3 has 14 residues. V shed 1 base, J shed 1 base, and the junction held 3 bases outside the gene matches. CDR3 sequence (DNA): TGCAGTGCTAGAGCGGGACAGTGGAACACTGAAGCTTTCTTT. This sequence encodes CSARAGQWNTEAFF.

There are many counts of this clonotype. The rearrangement links TRBV6-5 to TRBJ1-3, with D unclear. The CDR3 loop spans 12 amino acids. Germline V gene data show CDR1 as MNHEY and CDR2 as SVGAGI. Trimming removed 7 bases from V and 0 bases from J, with 4 bases in between. The CDR3: CASISSGNTIYF. Written as DNA, the CDR3 is TGTGCCAGCATTAGCTCTGGAAACACCATATATTTT.

The chain combines TRBV10-3 with TRBJ2-1; no clear D. The CDR3 is 11 residues long. Germline V CDR1 and CDR2: ENHRY, SYGVKD. The V and J ends lost 2 bases and 7 bases respectively, with 3 bases between them. The CDR3 coding sequence is TGTGCCATCAGTGAGATAAATGAGCAGTTCTTC. This gives the protein CAISEINEQFF.

This sequence joins TRBV4-3 and TRBJ1-5, with D maybe TRBD1 (5 bases). Trimming took 0 bases from V and 7 from J, leaving 10 bases between them. The CDR3 consists of 14 residues. Germline CDR1 LGHNA, CDR2 YSLEER. The CDR3 is CASSQEREGQPQHF. CDR3 in DNA: TGCGCCAGCAGCCAAGAGAGGGAGGGGCAGCCCCAGCATTTT.

The V gene is TRBV4-1, the J gene TRBJ2-1, with TRBD2 matching 9 bases. The CDR3 has 15 amino acids. CDR1 and CDR2 from the germline V gene are MGHRA and YSYEKL. The trim removed 2 bases at V and 10 bases at J, leaving 9 bases unmatched. Written as DNA, the CDR3 is TGCGCCAGCAGCCAAACCCAGCGGGAGGCCTCCGAGCAGTTCTTC. Translated: CASSQTQREASEQFF.

This clonotype was recorded at least ten times. This rearrangement joins TRBV6-1 to TRBJ1-5; D perhaps matches TRBD1 (5 bases). Germline-derived CDR1 and CDR2 are MNHNS and SASEGT. The CDR3 loop spans 17 amino acids. The ends were cut back, 7 bases at V and 4 bases at J, with 23 bases in the middle. This CDR3 is CASTPHQGRVGNQPQHF. CDR3 sequence (DNA): TGTGCCAGCACCCCTCACCAGGGCAGGGTAGGGAATCAGCCCCAGCATTTT.

Of note for this clonotype: A much larger clone lies one base from this, so it may be a read error. The chain joins TRBV6-2 or TRBV6-3 to TRBJ2-1, with D possibly being TRBD1 (5 bases). V dropped 2 bases and J dropped 13 bases, with 21 bases sitting between them. CDR1 and CDR2 (germline): MNHEY, SVGEGT. The CDR3 runs 15 residues. The CDR3 DNA follows: TGTGCCAGCAGTTACCCGATTCTGGACAACCCTTTACAGTTCTTC. Amino acids: CASSYPILDNPLQFF.

The chain is built from TRBV6-6 and TRBJ2-7, with 11 bases aligning to TRBD1. In germline, CDR1 is MNHNY, CDR2 SVGAGI (reference sequence). V was pared by 5 bases and J by 3 bases, with 6 bases of the junction left unmatched. The CDR3 is made up of 15 amino acids. The DNA for the CDR3 is TGTGCCAGCAGTCGGGGACAGGGGGTCAACTACGAGCAGTACTTC. This encodes CASSRGQGVNYEQYF.

This clonotype appeared a few times. The chain links TRBV29-1 to TRBJ1-5; 8 nucleotides line up with TRBD1. J lost 5 bases, V lost 7 bases, and 7 bases had no gene match. The germline gives CDR1 SQVTM, CDR2 ANQGSEA. CDR3 length equals 13 residues. The CDR3, as DNA: TGCAGCGCTTCAGGGGGCTGGGATCAGCCCCAGCATTTT. Protein sequence: CSASGGWDQPQHF.